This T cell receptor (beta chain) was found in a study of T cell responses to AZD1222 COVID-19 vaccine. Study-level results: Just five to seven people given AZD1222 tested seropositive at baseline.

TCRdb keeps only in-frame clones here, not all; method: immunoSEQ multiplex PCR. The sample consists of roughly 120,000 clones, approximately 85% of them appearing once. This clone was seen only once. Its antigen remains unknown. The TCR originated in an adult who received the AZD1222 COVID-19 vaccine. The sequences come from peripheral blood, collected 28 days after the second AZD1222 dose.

CDR3 bases: TGTGCCAGCAGCTTACACTCTTACCCGTACCAAGAGACCCAGTACTTC. Translating it yields CASSLHSYPYQETQYF. The chain joins TRBV7-7 to TRBJ2-5; D is unresolved. CDR1 and CDR2 from the germline V gene are SSHAT and FNYEAQ (reference sequence). V lost 2 bases, J lost 0 bases, and 13 bases lay in between. The CDR3 spans 16 residues.